These 12 T cell receptor beta chains came from one sample sequenced in a study of CDR3 diversity in severe acne. TCRdb ran MiXCR on the PCR reads and lists one entry per CDR3 protein. The repertoire holds about 84,000 distinct CDR3 sequences, with 50% to 65% as singletons. Sequenced: blood. These receptors originate from a male donor in good health, without acne.

This rearrangement joins TRBV7-9 to TRBJ2-7; no firm D call. The CDR3 sequence is 9 residues long. The germline V gene encodes CDR1 SEHNR and CDR2 FQNEAQ (reference sequence). V lost 5 bases to trimming and J lost 8 bases, with 4 bases between them. The CDR3 protein is CASSAQQYF. CDR3 DNA sequence: TGTGCCAGCAGCGCGCAGCAGTACTTC.

A few counts support this clonotype. The chain links TRBV30 to TRBJ1-2; 7 positions agree with TRBD1. Germline V lookup: CDR1 GTSNPN, CDR2 SVGIG (reference sequence). CDR3 length equals 12 residues. V trimming: 5 bases; J trimming: 8 bases; junction bases outside the gene matches: 8. CDR3 residues: CAWRTGGAGYTF. CDR3 in DNA: TGTGCCTGGCGGACAGGCGGTGCAGGCTACACCTTC.

This clonotype was detected many times. In DNA form, the CDR3 reads TGCAGCGACCGAGGGGGGGCAGAAGCTTTCTTT. Its protein product is CSDRGGAEAFF. This rearrangement joins TRBV29-1 to TRBJ1-1; TRBD1 is a possible D gene (6 bases). This CDR3 has 11 amino acids. The V gene lost 7 bases and the J gene lost 8 bases, with 14 bases spanning the gap. Germline lookup yields CDR1 SQVTM and CDR2 ANQGSEA.

This clonotype was recorded once. This sequence joins TRBV20-1 and TRBJ1-4, with 7 bases lining up with TRBD1. V trimming: 0 bases; J trimming: 3 bases; junction bases outside the gene matches: 10. CDR1 and CDR2 (germline): DFQATT, SNEGSKA (reference sequence). The CDR3 totals 17 residues. The CDR3 reads CSARDEGTETANEKLFF. The CDR3 DNA is TGCAGTGCTAGAGATGAGGGGACAGAGACAGCTAATGAAAAACTGTTTTTT.

This clonotype was observed a handful of times. The V gene is TRBV30, the J gene TRBJ2-1, with 8 bases matching TRBD2. This CDR3 region has 15 residues. Per the germline V gene, CDR1 is GTSNPN and CDR2 is SVGIG (reference sequence). The V and J ends lost 5 bases and 1 base, in that order; junction bases with no gene match: 7. The CDR3 here is CAWGAGEQSYNEQFF. DNA for the CDR3: TGTGCCTGGGGAGCGGGAGAACAATCCTACAATGAGCAGTTCTTC. The full variable domain, in which reference TRBV30 and TRBJ2-1 provide the parts outside the CDR3, is SQTIHQWPATLVQPVGSPLSLECTVEGTSNPNLYWYRQAAGRGLQLLFYSVGIGQISSEVPQNLSASRPQDRQFILSSKKLLLSDSGFYLCAWGAGEQSYNEQFFGPGTRLTVL.

Comments on this clonotype: It is likely a read error, because the conserved phenylalanine at the end of the CDR3 is missing. It is unclear where the CDR3 begins or ends on the DNA, so no DNA is shown, and the CDR3 is as TCRdb lists it. The chain carries TRBV20-1 and TRBJ2-7; the table names TRBD2, a call not compared with the DNA. The length of the CDR3 is 8 amino acids, counting both ends. In germline, CDR1 is DFQATT, CDR2 SNEGSKA (reference sequence). The CDR3 reads CSASRASG.

The chain is built from TRBV24-1 and TRBJ2-7; the match to TRBD2 covers 9 bases. The CDR3 consists of 16 residues. Germline V gene lookup returns CDR1 KGHDR and CDR2 SFDVKD. The junction had 16 bases not matched to a gene; V was cut back by 11 bases and J by 3 bases. CDR3 in amino acids: CASSPRSGLAIYEQYF. DNA of the CDR3: TGTGCCAGCAGCCCAAGGTCGGGACTAGCCATCTACGAGCAGTACTTC.

As regards this clonotype: At one boundary the junction diverges from the germline segment, which might be a read error. This chain joins TRBV2 and TRBJ2-5, with D perhaps matching TRBD2 (6 bases). CDR1 and CDR2 (germline): SNHLY, FYNNEI. The CDR3 covers 16 residues. The CDR3 reads CASSQTGDSSQETQYF. The CDR3 DNA follows: TGCGCCAGCAGCCAGACTGGGGACTCCAGCCAAGAGACCCAGTACTTC.

A remark on this clonotype: Its ends do not fully match the called genes, so a read error is possible. The V and J genes are TRBV7-9 and TRBJ1-5, with 9 bases aligning to TRBD1. This CDR3 has 15 amino acids. CDR1 SEHNR and CDR2 FQNEAQ come from the germline V gene (reference sequence). In nucleotides, the CDR3 is TGCGCCAGCAGCGAACCGACAGGGGGGAGGCAGCCCCAGCATTTT. As protein: CASSEPTGGRQPQHF.

This clonotype has a handful of counts. This sequence joins TRBV10-1 and TRBJ2-2; D is perhaps TRBD1 (5 bases). Trimming removed 6 bases from V and 2 bases from J, with 16 bases in between. The V gene's germline CDR1 is WNHNN and CDR2 SYGVQD (reference sequence). The CDR3 runs 16 residues. The CDR3 region has the DNA TGCGCCAGCAGCACCGGACAAGGCCCAAACACCGGGGAGCTGTTTTTT. Its protein product is CASSTGQGPNTGELFF.

This clonotype showed up many times. The gene calls are TRBV12-3 or TRBV12-4 and TRBJ2-1; 7 bases agree with TRBD2. The CDR3 totals 13 residues. V shed 8 bases and J 6 bases; nucleotides not matched to a gene: 7. The CDR3 coding sequence is TGTGCCAGCCAGGCAACGGGGGGCAATGAGCAGTTCTTC. It is translated as CASQATGGNEQFF.

The rearrangement joins TRBV25-1 to TRBJ2-2, with D possibly being TRBD2 (5 bases). There are 15 residues in the CDR3. With 6 bases removed from V and 0 bases from J, the gap between germline ends came to 11 bases. Germline V gene data show CDR1 as MGHDK and CDR2 as SYGVNS. The CDR3 here is CASSPKGANTGELFF. The CDR3 bases are TGTGCCAGCAGCCCCAAGGGAGCGAACACCGGGGAGCTGTTTTTT.